The clone carrying this T cell receptor beta chain was seen at least ten times. The data originate from a study of response to subunit inactivated influenza vaccine. After removal of 2 bases from V and 9 bases from J, the junction contained 4 bases not matched to a gene. CDR3 size: 14 residues. The germline V gene has CDR1 KGHSH and CDR2 LQKENI. Using its own MiXCR run on the RT-PCR reads, TCRdb lists one record per CDR3 protein. The sample lists some 180,000 distinct CDR3 sequences; around 9% were seen once. Sample: non-naive T cells sorted from PBMCs, taken on the day of vaccination. J is TRBJ1-6 and V is TRBV18; 7 bases match TRBD1. This TCR was sampled from a man aged 50-59 years who received an inactivated influenza vaccine. Here the CDR3 DNA reads TGTGCCAGCTCACCAGGGACAGCAGGTTCACCCCTCCACTTT. It specifies CASSPGTAGSPLHF. The full variable domain, its missing parts supplied by reference TRBV18 and TRBJ1-6, is NAGVMQNPRHLVRRRGQEARLRCSPMKGHSHVYWYRQLPEEGLKFMVYLQKENIIDESGMPKERFSAEFPKEGPSILRIQQVVRGDSAAYFCASSPGTAGSPLHFGNGTRLTVT.